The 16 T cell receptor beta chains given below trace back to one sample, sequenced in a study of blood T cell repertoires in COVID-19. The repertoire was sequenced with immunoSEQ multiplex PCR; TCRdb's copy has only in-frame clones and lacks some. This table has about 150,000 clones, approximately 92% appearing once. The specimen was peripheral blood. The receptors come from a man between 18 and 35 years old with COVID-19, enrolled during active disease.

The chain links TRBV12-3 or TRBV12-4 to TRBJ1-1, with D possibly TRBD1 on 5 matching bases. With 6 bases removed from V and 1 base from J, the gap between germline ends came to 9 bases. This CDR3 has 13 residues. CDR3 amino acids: CASRPDRNTEAFF. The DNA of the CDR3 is TGTGCCAGCAGACCTGACAGGAACACTGAAGCTTTCTTT.

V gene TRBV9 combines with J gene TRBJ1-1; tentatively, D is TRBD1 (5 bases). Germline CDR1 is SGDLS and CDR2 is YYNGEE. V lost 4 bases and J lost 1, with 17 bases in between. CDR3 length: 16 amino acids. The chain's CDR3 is CASSPRTTVRNTEAFF. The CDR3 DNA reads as TGTGCCAGCAGCCCCAGGACAACGGTAAGGAACACTGAAGCTTTCTTT. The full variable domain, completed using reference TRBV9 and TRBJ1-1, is DSGVTQTPKHLITATGQRVTLRCSPRSGDLSVYWYQQSLDQGLQFLIQYYNGEERAKGNILERFSAQQFPDLHSELNLSSLELGDSALYFCASSPRTTVRNTEAFFGQGTRLTVV.

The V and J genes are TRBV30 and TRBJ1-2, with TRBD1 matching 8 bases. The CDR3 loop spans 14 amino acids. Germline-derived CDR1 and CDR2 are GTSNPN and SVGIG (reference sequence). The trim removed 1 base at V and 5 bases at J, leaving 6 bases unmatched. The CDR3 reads CAWSGGQGAYGYTF. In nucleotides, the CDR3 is TGTGCCTGGAGTGGGGGTCAGGGGGCTTATGGCTACACCTTC. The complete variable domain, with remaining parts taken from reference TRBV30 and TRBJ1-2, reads SQTIHQWPATLVQPVGSPLSLECTVEGTSNPNLYWYRQAAGRGLQLLFYSVGIGQISSEVPQNLSASRPQDRQFILSSKKLLLSDSGFYLCAWSGGQGAYGYTFGSGTRLTVV.

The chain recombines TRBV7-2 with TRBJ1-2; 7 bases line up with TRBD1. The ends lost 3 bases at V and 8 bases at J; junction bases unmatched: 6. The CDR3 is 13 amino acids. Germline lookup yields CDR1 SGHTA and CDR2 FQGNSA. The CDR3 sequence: CASSLGRGLGYTF. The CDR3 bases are TGTGCCAGCAGCTTGGGCAGGGGGTTAGGCTACACCTTC.

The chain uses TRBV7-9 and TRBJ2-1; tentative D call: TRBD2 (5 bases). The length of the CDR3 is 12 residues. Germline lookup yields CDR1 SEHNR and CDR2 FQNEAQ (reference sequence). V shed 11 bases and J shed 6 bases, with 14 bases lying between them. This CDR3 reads CAGKAGGNEQFF. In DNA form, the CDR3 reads TGTGCCGGCAAGGCTGGAGGCAATGAGCAGTTCTTC.

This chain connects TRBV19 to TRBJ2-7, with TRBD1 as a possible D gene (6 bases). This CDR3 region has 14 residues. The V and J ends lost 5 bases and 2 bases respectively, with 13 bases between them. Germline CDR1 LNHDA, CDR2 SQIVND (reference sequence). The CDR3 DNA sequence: TGTGCCAGTAGTTACGGCAGGGGTACCTACGAGCAGTACTTC. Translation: CASSYGRGTYEQYF. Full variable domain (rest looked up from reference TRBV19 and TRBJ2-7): DGGITQSPKYLFRKEGQNVTLSCEQNLNHDAMYWYRQDPGQGLRLIYYSQIVNDFQKGDIAEGYSVSREKKESFPLTVTSAQKNPTAFYLCASSYGRGTYEQYFGPGTRLTVT.

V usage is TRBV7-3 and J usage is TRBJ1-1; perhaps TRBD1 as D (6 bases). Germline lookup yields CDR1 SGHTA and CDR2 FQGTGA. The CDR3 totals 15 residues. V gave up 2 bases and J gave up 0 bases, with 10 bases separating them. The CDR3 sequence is CASSLVGAMNTEAFF. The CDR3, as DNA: TGTGCCAGCAGCTTAGTGGGGGCCATGAACACTGAAGCTTTCTTT.

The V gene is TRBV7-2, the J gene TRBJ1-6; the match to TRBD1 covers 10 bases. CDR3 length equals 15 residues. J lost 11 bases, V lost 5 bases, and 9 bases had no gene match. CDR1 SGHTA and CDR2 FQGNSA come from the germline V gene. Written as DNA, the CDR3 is TGTGCCAGCAGCGTCGGACAGGGGGGACCCACACCCCTCCACTTT. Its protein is CASSVGQGGPTPLHF.

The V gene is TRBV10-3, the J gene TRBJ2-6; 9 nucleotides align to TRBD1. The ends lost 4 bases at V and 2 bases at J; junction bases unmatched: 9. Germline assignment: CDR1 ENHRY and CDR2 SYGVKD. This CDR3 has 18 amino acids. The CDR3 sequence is CAISAPGQGKPGANVLTF. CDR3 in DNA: TGTGCCATCAGTGCGCCCGGACAGGGGAAACCTGGGGCCAACGTCCTGACTTTC.

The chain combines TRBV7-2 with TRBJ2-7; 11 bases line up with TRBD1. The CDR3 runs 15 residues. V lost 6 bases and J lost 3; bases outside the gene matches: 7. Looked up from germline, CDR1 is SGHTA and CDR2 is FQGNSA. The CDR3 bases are TGTGCCAGCAGTGGGGGACAGGGGGTTTTCTACGAGCAGTACTTC. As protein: CASSGGQGVFYEQYF.

The CDR3 coding sequence is TGTGCCAGCAGCCCGGTTGCGGGAAACTATGGCTACACCTTC. It translates to CASSPVAGNYGYTF. The chain uses TRBV11-2 and TRBJ1-2; D gene ambiguous. CDR3 length equals 14 residues. V lost 5 bases and J 2 bases, leaving 12 bases between the germline ends. Germline assignment: CDR1 SGHAT and CDR2 FQNNGV.

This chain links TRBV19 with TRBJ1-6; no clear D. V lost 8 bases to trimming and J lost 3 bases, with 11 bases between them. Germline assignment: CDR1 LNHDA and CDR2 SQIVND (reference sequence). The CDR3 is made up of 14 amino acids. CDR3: CASENVLYNSPLHF. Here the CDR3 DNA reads TGTGCCAGTGAGAACGTCCTCTATAATTCACCCCTCCACTTT.

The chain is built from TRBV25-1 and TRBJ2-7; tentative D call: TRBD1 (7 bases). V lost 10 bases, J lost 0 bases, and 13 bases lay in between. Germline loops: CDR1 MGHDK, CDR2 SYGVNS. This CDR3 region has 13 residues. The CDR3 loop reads CATRGRNSYEQYF. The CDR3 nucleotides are TGTGCCACCAGGGGGAGGAACTCCTACGAGCAGTACTTC.

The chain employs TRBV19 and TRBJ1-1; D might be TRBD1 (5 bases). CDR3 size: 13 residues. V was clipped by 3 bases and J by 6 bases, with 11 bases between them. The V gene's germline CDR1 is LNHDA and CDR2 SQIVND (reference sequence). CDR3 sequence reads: CASSIPGIAEAFF. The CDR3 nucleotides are TGTGCCAGTAGTATCCCAGGGATCGCTGAAGCTTTCTTT.

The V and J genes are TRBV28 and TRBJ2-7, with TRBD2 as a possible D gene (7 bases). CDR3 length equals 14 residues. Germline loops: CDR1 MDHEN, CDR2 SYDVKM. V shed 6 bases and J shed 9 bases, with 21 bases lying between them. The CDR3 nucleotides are TGTGCCAGCAGCCCCGGGGCGGGGGCGGACTGGCAGTACTTC. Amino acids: CASSPGAGADWQYF.

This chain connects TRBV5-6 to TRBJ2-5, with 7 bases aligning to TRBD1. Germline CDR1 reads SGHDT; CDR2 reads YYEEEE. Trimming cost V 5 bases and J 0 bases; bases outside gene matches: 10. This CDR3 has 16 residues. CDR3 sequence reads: CASRQQGPPYQETQYF. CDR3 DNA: TGTGCCAGCAGGCAACAGGGGCCTCCGTACCAAGAGACCCAGTACTTC.